Listed here are 21 T cell receptor beta chains from one sample, sequenced in a study of cytomegalovirus exposure and HLA in healthy donors. The protocol was immunoSEQ multiplex PCR, while the TCRdb copy is restricted to in-frame clones and leaves out a portion. This table has 100,000 to 150,000 clones, approximately 92% appearing once. Sequencing was carried out using PBMCs. The receptors were gathered from a woman aged 18-29 years in good health and CMV-seronegative.

The J gene is TRBJ1-1, the V gene TRBV27; TRBD1 might be the D (6 bases). The length of the CDR3 is 15 residues. V lost 5 bases, J lost 0 bases, and 13 bases lay in between. Germline lookup yields CDR1 MNHEY and CDR2 SMNVEV (reference sequence). The DNA of the CDR3 is TGTGCCAGCAGTCCCCGGACAGCTATGAACACTGAAGCTTTCTTT. Amino acids: CASSPRTAMNTEAFF.

J is TRBJ1-2 and V is TRBV9; the match to TRBD1 covers 9 bases. This CDR3 is 14 amino acids long. In germline, CDR1 is SGDLS, CDR2 YYNGEE. With V trimmed by 2 bases and J by 6 bases, 5 bases remained unmatched. CDR3: CASSVGTGINGYTF. The CDR3 nucleotides are TGTGCCAGCAGCGTCGGGACAGGGATCAATGGCTACACCTTC.

The J gene is TRBJ1-1, the V gene TRBV30, with D uncertain. CDR3 length equals 12 residues. V dropped 0 bases and J dropped 5 bases, with 7 bases sitting between them. CDR1 is GTSNPN and CDR2 is SVGIG in the germline V gene (reference sequence). CDR3 in DNA: TGTGCCTGGAGTGTGGGAGGGACTGAAGCTTTCTTT. Translated: CAWSVGGTEAFF. Combining the CDR3 with reference TRBV30 and TRBJ1-1 gives the whole variable domain SQTIHQWPATLVQPVGSPLSLECTVEGTSNPNLYWYRQAAGRGLQLLFYSVGIGQISSEVPQNLSASRPQDRQFILSSKKLLLSDSGFYLCAWSVGGTEAFFGQGTRLTVV.

The chain links TRBV4-1 to TRBJ1-2; D perhaps matches TRBD1 (5 bases). V dropped 2 bases and J dropped 3 bases, with 19 bases sitting between them. CDR1 and CDR2 (germline): MGHRA, YSYEKL. This CDR3 contains 17 residues. CDR3 amino acids: CASSQPMEVRGDYGYTF. The CDR3, as DNA: TGCGCCAGCAGCCAACCCATGGAAGTTAGGGGCGACTATGGCTACACCTTC.

The chain is built from TRBV30 and TRBJ2-1; the match to TRBD2 covers 13 bases. V trimming: 7 bases; J trimming: 9 bases; junction bases outside the gene matches: 12. This CDR3 spans 15 amino acids. From germline, CDR1 is GTSNPN and CDR2 SVGIG (reference sequence). The chain's CDR3 is CASAIRLAGGTEQFF. In DNA, the CDR3 is TGTGCCTCGGCGATTAGACTAGCGGGGGGCACTGAGCAGTTCTTC.

V usage is TRBV30 and J usage is TRBJ2-7; 12 bases are a match to TRBD2. From germline, CDR1 is GTSNPN and CDR2 SVGIG (reference sequence). The CDR3 runs 22 residues. V dropped 2 bases and J dropped 4; count of bases not matched to a gene: 27. CDR3 DNA: TGTGCCTGGAGTTCGTCCCGGGGGCTAGCGGGAGGGCCTGGTAGTTGGTCGTACGAGCAGTACTTC. Its protein product is CAWSSSRGLAGGPGSWSYEQYF. Full variable domain (rest looked up from reference TRBV30 and TRBJ2-7): SQTIHQWPATLVQPVGSPLSLECTVEGTSNPNLYWYRQAAGRGLQLLFYSVGIGQISSEVPQNLSASRPQDRQFILSSKKLLLSDSGFYLCAWSSSRGLAGGPGSWSYEQYFGPGTRLTVT.

The chain employs TRBV9 and TRBJ2-5, with D possibly matching TRBD2 (6 bases). The CDR3 extends over 15 amino acids. The germline V gene has CDR1 SGDLS and CDR2 YYNGEE. V was pared by 3 bases and J by 4 bases, with 16 bases between. The CDR3 is CASSADRLVSETQYF. The CDR3 region has the DNA TGTGCCAGCAGCGCCGACAGACTAGTTTCAGAGACCCAGTACTTC.

CDR3 in amino acids: CATSREPLGGNEQFF. CDR3 DNA: TGTGCCACCAGCAGAGAGCCCCTCGGCGGAAATGAGCAGTTCTTC. The chain uses TRBV15 and TRBJ2-1; D unresolved. The CDR3 has 15 residues. Trimming removed 0 bases from V and 7 bases from J, with 13 bases in between. The germline V gene has CDR1 LNHNV and CDR2 YYDKDF (reference sequence).

This chain joins TRBV25-1 and TRBJ2-1; 9 positions agree with TRBD1. V was clipped by 3 bases and J by 5 bases; unmatched bases: 5. The CDR3 totals 15 residues. The germline V gene has CDR1 MGHDK and CDR2 SYGVNS. CDR3 sequence reads: CASSDPGTGNNEQFF. For the CDR3, the DNA is TGTGCCAGCAGTGACCCCGGGACAGGGAACAATGAGCAGTTCTTC.

This sequence joins TRBV14 and TRBJ2-1, with D possibly matching TRBD1 (5 bases). The CDR3 runs to 13 residues. The germline V gene has CDR1 SGHDN and CDR2 FVKESK. V lost 4 bases and J 4 bases, leaving 8 bases between the germline ends. CDR3 in amino acids: CASSRQIYNEQFF. The CDR3 DNA reads as TGTGCCAGCAGCCGACAGATTTACAATGAGCAGTTCTTC.

The gene calls are TRBV18 and TRBJ2-5; tentative D call: TRBD2 (6 bases). In germline, CDR1 is KGHSH, CDR2 LQKENI. The CDR3 is 14 residues long. The ends were cut back, 3 bases at V and 5 bases at J, with 13 bases in the middle. The CDR3 spells CASSPAGGGETQYF. The CDR3 DNA is TGTGCCAGCTCACCGGCGGGCGGAGGGGAGACCCAGTACTTC.

The rearrangement links TRBV14 to TRBJ1-4; 8 bases are shared with TRBD1. CDR1 is SGHDN and CDR2 is FVKESK in the germline V gene. J was trimmed by 6 bases and V by 4 bases; bases with no gene match: 4. This CDR3 contains 14 residues. CDR3 amino acids: CASSPQGAYEKLFF. The CDR3 DNA is TGTGCCAGCAGCCCGCAGGGGGCGTATGAAAAACTGTTTTTT.

The rearrangement joins TRBV21-1 to TRBJ1-5. TRBV21-1 is a recognized pseudogene. CDR3 length: 14 residues. This CDR3 reads CASRAAGSNQPQHF. In DNA form, the CDR3 reads TGTGCCAGCAGGGCGGCTGGGAGCAATCAGCCCCAGCATTTT.

The chain couples TRBV4-3 to TRBJ1-1; maybe TRBD1 (5 bases). This CDR3 comprises 14 residues. Trimming took 0 bases from V and 5 from J, leaving 10 bases between them. In germline, CDR1 is LGHNA, CDR2 YSLEER. The CDR3 DNA sequence: TGCGCCAGCAGCCAAGATGGAGGGGATACTGAAGCTTTCTTT. It codes for CASSQDGGDTEAFF.

J is TRBJ2-7 and V is TRBV25-1; tentative D call: TRBD1 (5 bases). Germline lookup yields CDR1 MGHDK and CDR2 SYGVNS. Trimming removed 4 bases at V and 5 bases at J, with 12 bases between. The CDR3 consists of 13 residues. DNA of the CDR3: TGTGCCAGCAGTGTTTTCTTAGGGGACGAGCAGTACTTC. This sequence encodes CASSVFLGDEQYF.

This clone was counted once. The chain is built from TRBV7-9 and TRBJ2-7; TRBD2 matches at 8 bases. The V segment lost 2 bases and the J segment 4 bases; nucleotides outside the gene matches: 7. The CDR3 extends over 15 amino acids. CDR1 is SEHNR, CDR2 FQNEAQ, per germline (reference sequence). The CDR3, as DNA: TGTGCCAGCAGCTTAAGTCTAGCGGGTGTATACGAGCAGTACTTC. This translates into CASSLSLAGVYEQYF.

The rearrangement joins TRBV4-1 to TRBJ1-5, with a tentative D call TRBD1 (5 bases). The CDR3 sequence is 16 residues long. V was cut by 1 base and J by 7 bases, with 17 bases left in between. The germline V gene has CDR1 MGHRA and CDR2 YSYEKL. This CDR3 reads CASSQVIAGSKQPQHF. Written as DNA, the CDR3 is TGCGCCAGCAGCCAAGTCATTGCAGGGTCAAAGCAGCCCCAGCATTTT.

The chain joins TRBV6-1 to TRBJ1-6; 7 nucleotides match TRBD1. The CDR3 is made up of 14 amino acids. The junction had 6 bases not matched to a gene; V was cut back by 4 bases and J by 9 bases. CDR1 is MNHNS and CDR2 is SASEGT in the germline V gene. The DNA of the CDR3 is TGTGCCAGCAGTGGACAGGGTTTTAGTTCACCCCTCCACTTT. Protein product: CASSGQGFSSPLHF.

The V and J genes are TRBV30 and TRBJ2-5; 11 bases line up with TRBD2. Germline assignment: CDR1 GTSNPN and CDR2 SVGIG (reference sequence). Unmatched junction bases numbered 8, after V lost 0 bases and J lost 2 bases. The CDR3 sequence is 17 residues long. Here the CDR3 DNA reads TGTGCCTGGAGTGTACCGGGACTAGCGGAGAATCAAGAGACCCAGTACTTC. It encodes CAWSVPGLAENQETQYF.

The chain recombines TRBV14 with TRBJ1-2; 7 positions agree with TRBD1. The CDR3 length is 13 residues. Looked up from germline, CDR1 is SGHDN and CDR2 is FVKESK. J was trimmed by 6 bases and V by 3 bases; bases with no gene match: 4. The CDR3 region has the DNA TGTGCCAGCAGCCACGCCAGGGGGAATGGCTACACCTTC. This gives the protein CASSHARGNGYTF.

This chain joins TRBV5-4 and TRBJ2-3; TRBD2 is a possible D gene (6 bases). The germline gives CDR1 SGHNT, CDR2 YYREEE (reference sequence). V was clipped by 3 bases and J by 6 bases, with 14 bases between them. The CDR3 extends over 14 amino acids. CDR3 sequence (DNA): TGTGCCAGCAGCTCGTGGGGGGATGAGGATACGCAGTATTTT. The encoded protein is CASSSWGDEDTQYF. The whole variable domain, remainder taken from reference TRBV5-4 and TRBJ2-3, is ETGVTQSPTHLIKTRGQQVTLRCSSQSGHNTVSWYQQALGQGPQFIFQYYREEENGRGNFPPRFSGLQFPNYSSELNVNALELDDSALYLCASSSWGDEDTQYFGPGTRLTVL.